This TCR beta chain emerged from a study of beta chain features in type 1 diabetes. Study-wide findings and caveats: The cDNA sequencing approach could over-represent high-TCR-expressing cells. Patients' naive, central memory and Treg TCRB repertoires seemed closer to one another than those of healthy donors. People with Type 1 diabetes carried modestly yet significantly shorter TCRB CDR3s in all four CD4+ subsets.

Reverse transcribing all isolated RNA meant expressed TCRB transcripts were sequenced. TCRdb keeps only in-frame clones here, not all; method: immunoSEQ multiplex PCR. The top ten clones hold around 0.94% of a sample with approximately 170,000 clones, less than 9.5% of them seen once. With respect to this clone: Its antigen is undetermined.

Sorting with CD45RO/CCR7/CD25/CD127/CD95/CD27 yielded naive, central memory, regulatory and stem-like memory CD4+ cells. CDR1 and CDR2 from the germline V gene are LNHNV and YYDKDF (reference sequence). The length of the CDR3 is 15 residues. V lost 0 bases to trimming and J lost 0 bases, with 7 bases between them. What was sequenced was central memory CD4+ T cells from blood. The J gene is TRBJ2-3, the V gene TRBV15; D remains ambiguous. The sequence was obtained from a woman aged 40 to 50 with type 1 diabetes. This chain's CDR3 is CATSRDTTSTDTQYF. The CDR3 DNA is TGTGCCACCAGCAGAGATACTACTAGCACAGATACGCAGTATTTT. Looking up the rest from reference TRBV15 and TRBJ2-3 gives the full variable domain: DAMVIQNPRYQVTQFGKPVTLSCSQTLNHNVMYWYQQKSSQAPKLLFHYYDKDFNNEADTPDNFQSRRPNTSFCFLDIRSPGLGDTAMYLCATSRDTTSTDTQYFGPGTRLTVL.